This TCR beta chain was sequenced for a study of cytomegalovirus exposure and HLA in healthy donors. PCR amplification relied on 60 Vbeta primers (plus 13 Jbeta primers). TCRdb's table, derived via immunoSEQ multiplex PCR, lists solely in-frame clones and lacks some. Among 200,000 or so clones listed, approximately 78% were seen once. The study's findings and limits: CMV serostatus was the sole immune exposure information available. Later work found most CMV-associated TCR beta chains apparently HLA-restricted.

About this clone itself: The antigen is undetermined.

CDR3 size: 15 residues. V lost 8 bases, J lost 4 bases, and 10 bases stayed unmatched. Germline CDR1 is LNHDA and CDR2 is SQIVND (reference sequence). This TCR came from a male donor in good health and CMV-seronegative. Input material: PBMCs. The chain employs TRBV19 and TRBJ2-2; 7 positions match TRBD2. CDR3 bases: TGTGCCAGTGTGAGCGCAGCGGGAATCACCGGGGAGCTGTTTTTT. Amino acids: CASVSAAGITGELFF.